This TCR beta chain was sequenced during a study of blood T cells in healthy people across ages. This clonotype has only one observation. Antigen specificity is unknown. Findings of the study overall: More naive CD4+ cells and higher diversity were found in long-lived than in aged donors.

CDR1 MDHEN and CDR2 SYDVKM come from the germline V gene. This CDR3 is built from 15 residues. V gave up 7 bases and J gave up 2 bases; unmatched junction bases: 8. Then a second PCR, running about 6 to 11 cycles, was carried out with a sample-barcoded 5' primer and a J-beta primer mix. MiXCR, run by TCRdb on the 5' RACE reads, gives a single entry per CDR3 protein. Of about 1,500,000 distinct CDR3 sequences in the sample, 42% were seen once. This TCR was sampled from a woman under 30 in good health. The chain has TRBV28 and TRBJ1-5, with 7 nucleotides matching TRBD1. Material for sequencing was blood. CDR3 sequence: CASKRAGGGNQPQHF. CDR3 DNA sequence: TGTGCCAGCAAGCGGGCAGGGGGAGGCAATCAGCCCCAGCATTTT.